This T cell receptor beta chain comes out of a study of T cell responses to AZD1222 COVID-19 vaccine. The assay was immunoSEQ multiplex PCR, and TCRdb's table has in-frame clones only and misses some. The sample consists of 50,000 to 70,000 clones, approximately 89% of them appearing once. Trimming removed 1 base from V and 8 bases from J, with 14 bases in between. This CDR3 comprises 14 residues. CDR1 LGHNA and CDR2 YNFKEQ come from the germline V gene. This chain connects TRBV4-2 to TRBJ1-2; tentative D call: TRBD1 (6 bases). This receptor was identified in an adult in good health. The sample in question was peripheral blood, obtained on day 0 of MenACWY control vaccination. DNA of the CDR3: TGTGCCAGCAGCCAAGGGCCCGGGGGCGAAGGCTACACCTTC. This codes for CASSQGPGGEGYTF.